One T cell receptor beta chain is described in this entry. The authors prepared the TCRbeta library with unique molecular identifiers. One entry per CDR3 protein results from TCRdb running MiXCR on the PCR reads. The top ten clones hold roughly 2.6% of a sample with 260,000 or so distinct CDR3 sequences, around 13% of them seen once. The data are from a study of T-cell reconstitution after alpha-beta-depleted transplantation in children. J was trimmed by 1 base and V by 7 bases; bases with no gene match: 9. The CDR3 sequence is 16 residues long. Germline-derived CDR1 and CDR2 are SGHNT and YYREEE (reference sequence).

The sequences come from PBMCs from the stem cell graft donor, collected from the stem cell graft. The chain carries TRBV5-4 and TRBJ2-2, with 8 bases aligning to TRBD2. The sequence came from a human donor who donated a stem cell graft to a child with acute lymphoblastic leukemia. CDR3 region: CASGLTGLGNTGELFF. CDR3 nucleotides: TGTGCCAGCGGCCTGACGGGACTAGGGAACACCGGGGAGCTGTTTTTT.